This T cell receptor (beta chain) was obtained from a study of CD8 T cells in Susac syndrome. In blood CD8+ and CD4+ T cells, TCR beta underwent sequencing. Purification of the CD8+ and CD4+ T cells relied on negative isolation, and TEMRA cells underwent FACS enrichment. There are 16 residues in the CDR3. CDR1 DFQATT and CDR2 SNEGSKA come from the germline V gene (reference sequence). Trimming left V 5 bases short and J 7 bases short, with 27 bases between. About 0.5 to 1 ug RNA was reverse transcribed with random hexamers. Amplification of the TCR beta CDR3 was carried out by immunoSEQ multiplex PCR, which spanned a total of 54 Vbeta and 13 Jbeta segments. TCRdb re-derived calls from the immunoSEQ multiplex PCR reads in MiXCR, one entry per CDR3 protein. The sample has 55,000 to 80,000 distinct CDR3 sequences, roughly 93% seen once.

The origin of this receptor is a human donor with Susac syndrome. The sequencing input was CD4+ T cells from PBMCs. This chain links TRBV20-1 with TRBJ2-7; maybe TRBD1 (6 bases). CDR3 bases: TGCAGTGCTCCCGGGACCCAGGGGAATGAGCTGGGTGAGCAGTACTTC. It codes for CSAPGTQGNELGEQYF.